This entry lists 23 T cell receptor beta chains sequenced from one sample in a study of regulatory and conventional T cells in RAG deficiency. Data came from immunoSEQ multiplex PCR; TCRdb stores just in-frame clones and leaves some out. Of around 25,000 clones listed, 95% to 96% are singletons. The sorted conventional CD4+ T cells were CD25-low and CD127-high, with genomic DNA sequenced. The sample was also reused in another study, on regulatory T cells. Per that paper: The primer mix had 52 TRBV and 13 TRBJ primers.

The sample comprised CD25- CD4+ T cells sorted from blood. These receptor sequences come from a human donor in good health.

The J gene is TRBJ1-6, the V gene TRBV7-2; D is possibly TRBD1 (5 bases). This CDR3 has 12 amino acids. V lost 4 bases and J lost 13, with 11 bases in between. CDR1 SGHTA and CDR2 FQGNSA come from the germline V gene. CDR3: CASSSRRGPLHF. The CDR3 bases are TGTGCCAGCAGCTCGCGCCGGGGGCCCCTCCACTTT.

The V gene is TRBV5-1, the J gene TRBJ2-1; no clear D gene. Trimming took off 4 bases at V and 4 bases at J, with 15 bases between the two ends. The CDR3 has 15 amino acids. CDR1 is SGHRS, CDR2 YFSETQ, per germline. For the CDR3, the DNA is TGCGCCAGCAGCCTAGGAGACCCCTCATACAATGAGCAGTTCTTC. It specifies CASSLGDPSYNEQFF.

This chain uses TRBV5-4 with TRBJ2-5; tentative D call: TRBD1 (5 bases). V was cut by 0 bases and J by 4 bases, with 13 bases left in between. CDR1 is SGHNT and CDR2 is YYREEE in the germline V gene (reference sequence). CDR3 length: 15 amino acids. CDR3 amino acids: CASSLAASQGETQYF. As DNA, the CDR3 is TGTGCCAGCAGCTTGGCGGCGTCCCAGGGAGAGACCCAGTACTTC.

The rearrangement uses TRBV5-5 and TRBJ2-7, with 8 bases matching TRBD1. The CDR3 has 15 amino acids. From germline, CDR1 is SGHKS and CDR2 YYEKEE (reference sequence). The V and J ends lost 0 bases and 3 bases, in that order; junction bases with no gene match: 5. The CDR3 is CASSLEIGQGYEQYF. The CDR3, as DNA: TGTGCCAGCAGCTTGGAAATAGGACAGGGCTACGAGCAGTACTTC. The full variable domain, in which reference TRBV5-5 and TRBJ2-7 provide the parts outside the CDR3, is DAGVTQSPTHLIKTRGQQVTLRCSPISGHKSVSWYQQVLGQGPQFIFQYYEKEERGRGNFPDRFSARQFPNYSSELNVNALLLGDSALYLCASSLEIGQGYEQYFGPGTRLTVT.

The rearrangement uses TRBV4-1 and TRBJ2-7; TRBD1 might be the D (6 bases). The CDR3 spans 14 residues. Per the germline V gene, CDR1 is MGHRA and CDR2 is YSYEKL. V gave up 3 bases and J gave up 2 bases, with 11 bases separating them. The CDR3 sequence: CASSQETGTYEQYF. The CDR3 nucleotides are TGCGCCAGCAGCCAGGAGACAGGCACCTACGAGCAGTACTTC.

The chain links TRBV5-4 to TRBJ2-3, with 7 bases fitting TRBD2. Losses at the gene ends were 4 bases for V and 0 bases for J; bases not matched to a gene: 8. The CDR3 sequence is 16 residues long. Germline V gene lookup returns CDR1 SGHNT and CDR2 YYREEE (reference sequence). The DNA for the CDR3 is TGTGCCAGCAGCGCTAGCGGTCTACAAAGCACAGATACGCAGTATTTT. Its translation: CASSASGLQSTDTQYF. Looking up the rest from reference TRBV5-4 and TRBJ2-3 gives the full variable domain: ETGVTQSPTHLIKTRGQQVTLRCSSQSGHNTVSWYQQALGQGPQFIFQYYREEENGRGNFPPRFSGLQFPNYSSELNVNALELDDSALYLCASSASGLQSTDTQYFGPGTRLTVL.

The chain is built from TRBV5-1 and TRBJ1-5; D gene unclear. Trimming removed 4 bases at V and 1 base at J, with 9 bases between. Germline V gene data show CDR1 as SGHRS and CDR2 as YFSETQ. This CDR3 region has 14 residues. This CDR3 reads CASSPGKSNQPQHF. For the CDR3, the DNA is TGCGCCAGCAGCCCGGGGAAGAGCAATCAGCCCCAGCATTTT.

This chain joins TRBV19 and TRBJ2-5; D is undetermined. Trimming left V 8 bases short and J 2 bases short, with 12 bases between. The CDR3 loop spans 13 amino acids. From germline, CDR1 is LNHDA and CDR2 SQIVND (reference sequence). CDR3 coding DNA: TGTGCCAGTGCCCCCGGTTTGCAAGAGACCCAGTACTTC. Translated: CASAPGLQETQYF.

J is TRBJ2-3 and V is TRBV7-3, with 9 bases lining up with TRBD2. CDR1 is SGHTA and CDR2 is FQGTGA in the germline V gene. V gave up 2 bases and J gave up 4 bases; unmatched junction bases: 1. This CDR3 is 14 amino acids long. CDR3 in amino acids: CASSLGGGADTQYF. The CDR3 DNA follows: TGTGCCAGCAGCTTAGGCGGGGGGGCAGATACGCAGTATTTT.

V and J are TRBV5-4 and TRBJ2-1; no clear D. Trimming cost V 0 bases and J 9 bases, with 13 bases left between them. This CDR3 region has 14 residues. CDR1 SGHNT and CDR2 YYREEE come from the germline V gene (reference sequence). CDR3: CASSLDLGSREQFF. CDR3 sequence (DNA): TGTGCCAGCAGCTTGGATCTTGGTAGCCGTGAGCAGTTCTTC.

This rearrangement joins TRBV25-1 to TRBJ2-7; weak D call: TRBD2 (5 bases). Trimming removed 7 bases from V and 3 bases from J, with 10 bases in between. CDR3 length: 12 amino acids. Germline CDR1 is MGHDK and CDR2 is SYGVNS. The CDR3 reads CASKRGYYEQYF. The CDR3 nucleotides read TGTGCCAGCAAGCGAGGGTACTACGAGCAGTACTTC.

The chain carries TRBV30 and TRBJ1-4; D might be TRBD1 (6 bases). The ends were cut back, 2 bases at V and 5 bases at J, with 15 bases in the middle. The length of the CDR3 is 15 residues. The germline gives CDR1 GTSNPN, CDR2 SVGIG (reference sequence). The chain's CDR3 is CAWSIGGPKNEKLFF. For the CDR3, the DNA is TGTGCCTGGAGTATAGGGGGACCTAAGAATGAAAAACTGTTTTTT. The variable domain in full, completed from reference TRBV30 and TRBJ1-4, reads SQTIHQWPATLVQPVGSPLSLECTVEGTSNPNLYWYRQAAGRGLQLLFYSVGIGQISSEVPQNLSASRPQDRQFILSSKKLLLSDSGFYLCAWSIGGPKNEKLFFGSGTQLSVL.

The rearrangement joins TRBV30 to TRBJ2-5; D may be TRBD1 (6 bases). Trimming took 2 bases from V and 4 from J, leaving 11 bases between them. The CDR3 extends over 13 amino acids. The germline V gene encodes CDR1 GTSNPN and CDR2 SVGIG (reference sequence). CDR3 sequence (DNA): TGTGCCTGGAGTCCACAGGGTAGAGAGACCCAGTACTTC. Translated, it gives CAWSPQGRETQYF. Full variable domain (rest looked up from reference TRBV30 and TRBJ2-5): SQTIHQWPATLVQPVGSPLSLECTVEGTSNPNLYWYRQAAGRGLQLLFYSVGIGQISSEVPQNLSASRPQDRQFILSSKKLLLSDSGFYLCAWSPQGRETQYFGPGTRLLVL.

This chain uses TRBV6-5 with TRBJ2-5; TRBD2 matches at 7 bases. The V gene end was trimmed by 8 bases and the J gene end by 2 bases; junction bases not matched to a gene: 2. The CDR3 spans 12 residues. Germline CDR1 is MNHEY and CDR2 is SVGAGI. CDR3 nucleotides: TGTGCCAGCCGGGGGGTTCAAGAGACCCAGTACTTC. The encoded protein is CASRGVQETQYF.

The CDR3 nucleotides are TGTGCCAGCAGCTTCCGGCCTACCGACAGGAGAAGCACAGATACGCAGTATTTT. It yields the protein CASSFRPTDRRSTDTQYF. The V and J genes are TRBV9 and TRBJ2-3, with D tentatively TRBD1 (6 bases). V was clipped by 4 bases and J by 0 bases, with 21 bases between them. Per germline, CDR1 SGDLS and CDR2 YYNGEE. The CDR3 spans 18 residues.

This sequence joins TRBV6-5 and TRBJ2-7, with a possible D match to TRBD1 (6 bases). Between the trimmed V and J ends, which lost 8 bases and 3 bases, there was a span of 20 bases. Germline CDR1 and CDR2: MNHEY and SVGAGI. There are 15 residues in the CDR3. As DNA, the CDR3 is TGTGCCAGCGGCACCGGACAGAGCTTAAACTACGAGCAGTACTTC. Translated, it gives CASGTGQSLNYEQYF.

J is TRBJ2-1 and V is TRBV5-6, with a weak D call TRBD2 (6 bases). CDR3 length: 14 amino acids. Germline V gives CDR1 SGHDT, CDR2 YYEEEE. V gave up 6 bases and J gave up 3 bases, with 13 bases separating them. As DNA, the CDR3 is TGTGCCAGCACCCGGGGGACGGGCTACAATGAGCAGTTCTTC. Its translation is CASTRGTGYNEQFF.

CDR3 amino acids: CASSIAGGTTEQYF. The CDR3 coding sequence is TGTGCCAGCAGCATAGCGGGGGGCACGACAGAGCAGTACTTC. J is TRBJ2-7 and V is TRBV6-6, with 10 positions matching TRBD2. J gave up 7 bases and V 6 bases, and 9 bases lay outside the gene matches. This CDR3 has 14 residues. Germline CDR1 reads MNHNY; CDR2 reads SVGAGI (reference sequence).

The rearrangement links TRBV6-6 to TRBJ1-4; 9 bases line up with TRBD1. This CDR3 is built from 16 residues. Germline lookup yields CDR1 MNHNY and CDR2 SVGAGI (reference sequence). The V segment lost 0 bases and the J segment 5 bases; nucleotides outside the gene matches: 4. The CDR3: CASSYSSGTGNEKLFF. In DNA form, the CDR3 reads TGTGCCAGCAGTTACTCGAGTGGGACAGGGAATGAAAAACTGTTTTTT.

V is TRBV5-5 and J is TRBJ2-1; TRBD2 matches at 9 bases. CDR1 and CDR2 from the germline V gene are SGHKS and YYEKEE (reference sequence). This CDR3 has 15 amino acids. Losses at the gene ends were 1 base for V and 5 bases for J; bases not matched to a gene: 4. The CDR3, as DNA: TGTGCCAGCAGCTTGTCCGTAGCGGGGGACAATGAGCAGTTCTTC. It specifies CASSLSVAGDNEQFF.

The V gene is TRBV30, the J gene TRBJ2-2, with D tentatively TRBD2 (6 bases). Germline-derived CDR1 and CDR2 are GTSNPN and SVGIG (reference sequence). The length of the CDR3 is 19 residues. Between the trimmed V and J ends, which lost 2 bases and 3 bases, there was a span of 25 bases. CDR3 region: CAWSHWKEWGESDTGELFF. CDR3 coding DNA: TGTGCCTGGAGTCACTGGAAGGAGTGGGGGGAATCAGACACCGGGGAGCTGTTTTTT.

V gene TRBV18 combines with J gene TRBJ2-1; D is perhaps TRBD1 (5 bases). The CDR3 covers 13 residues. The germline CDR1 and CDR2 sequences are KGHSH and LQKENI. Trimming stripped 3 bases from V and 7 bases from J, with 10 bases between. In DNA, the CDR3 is TGTGCCAGCTCACCTACAGGCATAAATGAGCAGTTCTTC. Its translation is CASSPTGINEQFF. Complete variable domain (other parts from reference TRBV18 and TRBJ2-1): NAGVMQNPRHLVRRRGQEARLRCSPMKGHSHVYWYRQLPEEGLKFMVYLQKENIIDESGMPKERFSAEFPKEGPSILRIQQVVRGDSAAYFCASSPTGINEQFFGPGTRLTVL.

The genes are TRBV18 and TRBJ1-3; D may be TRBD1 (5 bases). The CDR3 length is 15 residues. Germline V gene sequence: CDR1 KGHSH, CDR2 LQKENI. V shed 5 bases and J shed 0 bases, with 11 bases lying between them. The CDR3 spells CASSETGNSGNTIYF. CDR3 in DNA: TGTGCCAGCTCAGAAACAGGCAACTCTGGAAACACCATATATTTT.